The sequence of this TCR beta chain was determined in a study of T cells in localized non-small cell lung cancer. The study's findings and limits: The highest T cell clonality was in uninvolved adjacent lung, above tumor. Only one tumor region was sequenced, so heterogeneity remains possible. Longer overall survival was seen with higher T cell density measured in blood.

On this clone: The antigen is unknown.

Germline V gene lookup returns CDR1 MDHEN and CDR2 SYDVKM. With 3 bases clipped from V and 7 bases from J, the junction kept 5 bases outside the gene matches. This CDR3 spans 13 amino acids. Clones were sequenced by immunoSEQ multiplex PCR, and TCRdb holds only the in-frame ones, with some missing. The sample shows more than 45,000 clones, about nine tenths of them seen only once. This sequence joins TRBV28 and TRBJ1-2, with TRBD1 identical over 7 bases. The input for sequencing was peripheral blood, taken before any cancer treatment. The source of this sequence is a male donor at least 60 years old with stage III squamous cell lung carcinoma. CDR3 amino acids: CASSLRQGLGYTF. DNA for the CDR3: TGTGCCAGCAGTTTGAGACAGGGTCTTGGCTACACCTTC.